This T cell receptor beta chain emerged from a study of blood T cell repertoires in COVID-19. Background on the study: The United States, Italy and Spain provided the acute and convalescent COVID-19 samples. The cDNA or gDNA used as material had been derived from T cells, B-cell-depleted T cells, or PBMCs.

Germline assignment: CDR1 SNHLY and CDR2 FYNNEI. CDR3 size: 15 residues. The trim removed 5 bases at V and 4 bases at J, leaving 2 bases unmatched. Original analysis: Amplification with reference gene primers provided the estimates of nucleated cell counts. Sequencing was performed with immunoSEQ multiplex PCR; in TCRdb, only in-frame clones are kept and a portion is missing. V, J and clone size are taken as reported in that table, and D and trimming were inferred from the DNA itself. The sample lists 250,000 to 350,000 clones; less than 85% were seen once. Patients at the Seattle site were enrolled during active infection and followed longitudinally.

This receptor was obtained from a human donor with COVID-19, enrolled during active disease. The donor label of this sample is uncertain. Sequencing was carried out using peripheral blood. This sequence joins TRBV2 and TRBJ2-1, with 13 nucleotides matching TRBD2. The DNA for the CDR3 is TGTGCCAGCAGTCCGGGACTAGCGGGGTACAATGAGCAGTTCTTC. It translates to CASSPGLAGYNEQFF.